This is a list of T cell receptor beta chains from one sample in a study of blood T cell repertoires in COVID-19. Data came from immunoSEQ multiplex PCR; TCRdb stores just in-frame clones and leaves some out. The sample lists approximately 85,000 clones; roughly nine tenths were seen once. Sequencing used peripheral blood. These receptors all come from a man in his fifties or sixties with acute or convalescent COVID-19. Both conserved end residues are part of each CDR3. D genes are given only for firm matches. Size values are once, few and many counts, or a class for expanded clones, and some rows have none.

>once|.|TRBJ1-2|TRBV7-2
CASSSTQQANYGYTF
TGTGCCAGCAGCTCGACCCAACAGGCTAACTATGGCTACACCTTC
>.|.|TRBJ1-5|TRBV19
CASSVFGNQPQHF
TGTGCCAGTAGCGTCTTCGGCAATCAGCCCCAGCATTTT
>.|.|TRBJ1-1|TRBV2
CASSENSEAFF
TGTGCCAGCAGTGAAAACTCTGAAGCTTTCTTT
>.|.|TRBJ1-1|TRBV12-5
CASGLALNTEAFF
TGTGCTAGTGGTTTGGCGTTAAATACTGAAGCTTTCTTT
>.|TRBD2|TRBJ2-5|TRBV4-2
CASSLWVSGSSGETQYF
TGTGCCAGCAGCCTATGGGTTAGCGGGAGTTCGGGAGAGACCCAGTACTTC
>.|.|TRBJ1-2|TRBV28
CASSLGAFGGYTF
TGTGCCAGCAGTTTAGGGGCATTTGGTGGCTACACCTTC
>.|TRBD1|TRBJ1-2|TRBV4-1
CASSHNTLTNRTGDTNYGYTF
TGCGCCAGCAGCCATAACACTCTTACAAACCGGACAGGCGATACTAACTATGGCTACACCTTC
>.|TRBD1|TRBJ1-6|TRBV7-9
CASSSGTGDNSPLHF
TGTGCCAGCAGCTCGGGGACAGGCGATAATTCACCCCTCCACTTT
>.|.|TRBJ1-2|TRBV7-9
CASSLGTGSNYGYTF
TGTGCCAGCAGCTTAGGTACAGGCTCAAACTATGGCTACACCTTC
>.|TRBD1|TRBJ2-1|TRBV3-1/TRBV3-2
CASSFGQGNEQFF
TGTGCCAGCAGCTTCGGACAGGGCAATGAGCAGTTCTTC
>.|.|TRBJ1-5|TRBV12-5
CASGTSGFQPQHF
TGTGCTAGTGGGACCTCAGGGTTTCAGCCCCAGCATTTT
>.|TRBD1|TRBJ2-1|TRBV19
CASRPTGGNEQFF
TGTGCCAGTAGGCCCACAGGGGGCAATGAGCAGTTCTTC
>.|.|TRBJ1-4|TRBV10-2
CASTPRGPNEKLFF
TGCGCCAGCACTCCCAGGGGCCCTAATGAAAAACTGTTTTTT
>.|.|TRBJ1-4|TRBV27
CASSPGDANEKLFF
TGTGCCAGCAGTCCCGGTGATGCTAATGAAAAACTGTTTTTT
>few|TRBD1|TRBJ1-5|TRBV19
CASSIRDRVRRNQPQHF
TGTGCCAGTAGTATTCGGGACAGGGTAAGACGGAATCAGCCCCAGCATTTT
>.|TRBD1|TRBJ2-7|TRBV6-1
CASSEHSGGIGYEQYF
TGTGCCAGCAGTGAACATTCAGGGGGCATCGGCTACGAGCAGTACTTC
>once|TRBD2|TRBJ2-3|TRBV2
CASRSGLARTTDTQYF
TGTGCCAGCCGATCAGGACTAGCGCGAACCACAGATACGCAGTATTTT
>.|TRBD1|TRBJ2-1|TRBV6-1
CASSELGTGVFSVFF
TGTGCCAGCAGTGAATTGGGGACAGGGGTCTTCTCGGTGTTCTTC
>.|.|TRBJ2-1|TRBV19
CASSKTVQGNEQFF
TGTGCCAGTAGTAAGACAGTCCAGGGCAATGAGCAGTTCTTC
>.|TRBD1|TRBJ1-1|TRBV4-2
CASSQDSGGDNGEAFF
TGTGCCAGCAGCCAAGATTCAGGGGGAGACAATGGTGAAGCTTTCTTT
>.|.|TRBJ1-2|TRBV4-1
CASSQLSTVPYGYTF
TGCGCCAGCAGCCAACTTTCGACAGTCCCCTATGGCTACACCTTC